This TCR beta chain was recovered during a study of OX40 agonist ivuxolimab in advanced cancers. This CDR3 spans 15 amino acids. The V and J ends lost 2 bases and 4 bases respectively, with 13 bases between them. Germline CDR1 reads MNHNS; CDR2 reads SASEGT. Some clones are missing from TCRdb's copy, which holds only in-frame ones; the method was immunoSEQ multiplex PCR. The table shows about 92,000 clones, with just over 90% occurring only once. The specimen was CD4+ or CD8+ T cells sorted from blood, collected in a trial of the OX40 agonist ivuxolimab. The receptor was isolated from an adult with an advanced solid tumor such as melanoma, head and neck, liver or kidney cancer. V gene TRBV6-1 combines with J gene TRBJ2-3; D is possibly TRBD2 (7 bases). CDR3 nucleotides: TGTGCCAGCAGTGAAAGGGGGGGTGAATCAGATACGCAGTATTTT. Its protein is CASSERGGESDTQYF.